The rows below give T cell receptor beta chains drawn from one sample of a study of cytomegalovirus exposure and HLA in healthy donors. This table comes from immunoSEQ multiplex PCR, and its TCRdb copy is limited to in-frame clones, with some not included. Of around 120,000 clones in the sample, around a tenth were seen once. The sample was PBMCs. The receptors originated from a man in his thirties or forties in good health and CMV-seronegative. CDR3s include the opening cysteine and the closing phenylalanine or tryptophan. Clone size is stated in some rows and not others, as once, few, many or a class when expanded.

clone size | V gene | CDR3 length | CDR3 protein
NA | TRBV7-9 | 17 | CASSLERTGGLRTEAFF
NA | TRBV29-1 | 15 | CSVDFRTGMDNEQFF
NA | TRBV19 | 12 | CASNNGGYEQYF
NA | TRBV13 | 15 | CASSQTGSGANVLTF
NA | TRBV29-1 | 15 | CSVAPGTGPGNTIYF
NA | TRBV30 | 13 | CAWSGTGVGVLFF
NA | TRBV5-6 | 13 | CASSGGSREEQYF
few | TRBV6-1 | 15 | CASRETGVLYNEQFF
NA | TRBV7-7 | 14 | CASSLGTGIYEQYF
few | TRBV5-1 | 14 | CASSLWGHQETQYF
NA | TRBV7-9 | 14 | CASSPDRSYNEQFF
NA | TRBV7-2 | 15 | CASSINSGGREKLFF
few | TRBV7-2 | 15 | CASSPSGGSTDTQYF
few | TRBV5-1 | 14 | CASSLGQGGYEQYF
few | TRBV5-1 | 16 | CASSLMPDRGNSPLHF
NA | TRBV11-3 | 14 | CASSSGHQNTEAFF
NA | TRBV4-2 | 18 | CASSHETGLAGNTDTQYF
NA | TRBV10-2 | 15 | CASSESPNGFDIQYF
NA | TRBV4-1 | 15 | CASSQATASNYGYTF
NA | TRBV7-9 | 14 | CASSLAGGRNEQYF
few | TRBV5-4 | 14 | CASSGHRGGETQYF
few | TRBV4-3 | 15 | CASSQVIGTTYGYTF
NA | TRBV15 | 16 | CATSRDRQGLGGELFF
NA | TRBV10-1 | 14 | CASSERQGGETQYF
NA | TRBV11-3 | 18 | CASSLEGGSSGLSYEQYF
few | TRBV4-1 | 12 | CASSDFGSPLHF
few | TRBV11-3 | 16 | CASSLGLRQGVDTQYF
few | TRBV28 | 18 | CASSRRPKTSGRYNEQFF
few | TRBV7-9 | 14 | CASSPGGASRTQYF
few | TRBV6-4 | 17 | CASSDSDRRKAKNIQYF
few | TRBV5-6 | 12 | CASSQGNGEQYF
NA | TRBV5-4 | 16 | CASSLPPRGADTEAFF
few | TRBV19 | 16 | CASSISRTGRGETQYF
NA | TRBV27 | 12 | CATWDTAGELFF
NA | TRBV4-2 | 16 | CASSQVAGTNTGELFF
few | TRBV19 | 16 | CASSIALGGGMGEAFF
NA | TRBV28 | 18 | CASSGALGGPFSGNTIYF
NA | TRBV15 | 19 | CATSRGGMAGPGHPDTQYF
few | TRBV6-6 | 15 | CASSYSWGGNQPQHF
NA | TRBV10-3 | 11 | CAISRNNEQFF
few | TRBV19 | 17 | CASSIDYSGYSNQPQHF
few | TRBV5-1 | 15 | CASSLPGLEFDEQFF
few | TRBV7-9 | 13 | CASSLPGTGSQYF
NA | TRBV29-1 | 13 | CSARRDRGTEAFF
NA | TRBV5-5 | 17 | CASSPGQGALGTGELFF
few | TRBV9 | 13 | CASSVGPTAAAFF
NA | TRBV5-1 | 14 | CASSLEGRGQPQHF
few | TRBV7-2 | 16 | CASSLAQGRGTDTQYF
NA | TRBV4-1 | 13 | CASSHPGQGEQYF
NA | TRBV30 | 14 | CACSAGTANEKLFF
NA | TRBV5-1 | 16 | CATSGTSGSGTDTQYF
few | TRBV11-2 | 14 | CASSLDRGMETQYF
few | TRBV15 | 16 | CATSRDWEGVQETQYF
NA | TRBV4-3 | 16 | CASSPGTGAMNTEAFF
few | TRBV6-1 | 14 | CASSEWRQGPGQYF
few | TRBV19 | 16 | CASSIGQGRSGNTIYF
few | TRBV18 | 15 | CASSITAATNEKLFF